The rows below give T cell receptor beta chains drawn from one sample of a study of identifying expanded T cells in peripheral blood. TCRdb keeps only in-frame clones here, not all; method: immunoSEQ multiplex PCR. The data contain approximately 79,000 clones, 85% to 90% of them seen just once; the ten biggest clones take up more than 2.5%. Specimen: blood. The receptor source for this set is a person aged 18 to 69 in good health. CDR3s include the opening cysteine and the closing phenylalanine or tryptophan. A D gene is named only where the DNA matches it firmly. Clone size is given for some rows only: seen once, a few or many times, or a class if the clone is expanded.

TRBV28	NA	TRBJ1-2	TRBD1	TGTGCCAGCAGTTTCCGGGACAGGGGTGGCGGCTACACCTTC	CASSFRDRGGGYTF
TRBV27	NA	TRBJ2-1	NA	TGTGCCAGCAGCAAGACTGGCTCCCTGAGCTCCTACAATGAGCAGTTCTTC	CASSKTGSLSSYNEQFF
TRBV21-1	NA	TRBJ1-1	NA	TGTGCCAGCAGCAAGGGAGTAGGGGGCGACACTGAAGCTTTCTTT	CASSKGVGGDTEAFF
TRBV13	NA	TRBJ2-7	NA	TGTGCCAGCAGCCGCGGACAGAACTACGAGCAGTACTTC	CASSRGQNYEQYF
TRBV7-9	few	TRBJ2-2	NA	TGTGCCAGCACGGCAGGTGCTACGAACACCGGGGAGCTGTTTTTT	CASTAGATNTGELFF
TRBV2	NA	TRBJ1-1	TRBD1	TGTGCCAGCAGTGAAACAGGGGGGACCGCTGAAGCTTTCTTT	CASSETGGTAEAFF
TRBV7-8	NA	TRBJ2-1	NA	TGTGCCAGCAGCTTATCCGAGACCAATGAGCAGTTCTTC	CASSLSETNEQFF
TRBV7-2	once	TRBJ2-1	TRBD2	TGTGCCAGCAGCTCGGCCGTCCTAGCGGGATACAATGAGCAGTTCTTC	CASSSAVLAGYNEQFF
TRBV28	NA	TRBJ1-5	NA	TGTGCCAGCAGTTTGGTTCCATATAGCAATCAGCCCCAGCATTTT	CASSLVPYSNQPQHF
TRBV28	NA	TRBJ2-3	TRBD2	TGTGCCAGCAGTTTAAATACCCCTAGCGGACCTACCACAGATACGCAGTATTTT	CASSLNTPSGPTTDTQYF
TRBV19	NA	TRBJ1-1	NA	TGTGCCAGTAGTATATTCTTCCGTGGCAGGCCTCAGAACACTGAAGCTTTCTTT	CASSIFFRGRPQNTEAFF
TRBV7-2	NA	TRBJ1-1	NA	TGTGCCAGCAGCTTTTATTCAGGGCTTGAAGCTTTCTTT	CASSFYSGLEAFF
TRBV11-2	NA	TRBJ2-7	NA	TGTGCCAGCAGCTTGGACTTCTACGAGCAGTACTTC	CASSLDFYEQYF
TRBV6-5	many	TRBJ2-7	NA	TGTGCCAGCAGTTCCGGCCCGGTAGTGGCCGAGCAGTACTTC	CASSSGPVVAEQYF
TRBV18	NA	TRBJ1-2	NA	TGTGCCAGCTCCCGAGCTGGGGCAGGCGCGGTAGCGGTTGACTATGGCTACACCTTC	CASSRAGAGAVAVDYGYTF
TRBV29-1	NA	TRBJ1-2	TRBD1	TGCAGCGTCGACCCGACAGGGGCCTATGGCTACACCTTC	CSVDPTGAYGYTF
TRBV14	NA	TRBJ2-7	NA	TGTGCCAGCAGCCCGGTGGCAGGGTTCTACGAGCAGTACTTC	CASSPVAGFYEQYF
TRBV25-1	medium-sized	TRBJ1-1	NA	TGTGCCAGCAGAGAGGACACTGAAGCTTTCTTT	CASREDTEAFF
TRBV18	NA	TRBJ2-7	NA	TGTGCCAGCTCACCGGACAGCCACGAGCAGTACTTC	CASSPDSHEQYF
TRBV29-1	NA	TRBJ2-3	TRBD2	TGCAGCCCCGTAGCGGGGGACACAGATACGCAGTATTTT	CSPVAGDTDTQYF
TRBV19	NA	TRBJ2-7	TRBD1	TGTGCCAGTACCCAGACAGGGGGCGCCCCCTACGAGCAGTACTTC	CASTQTGGAPYEQYF
TRBV9	NA	TRBJ1-1	TRBD1	TGTGCCAGCAGCCCCCGGGACAGGGTAGGAGGGAGCACTGAAGCTTTCTTT	CASSPRDRVGGSTEAFF
TRBV7-2	NA	TRBJ2-4	TRBD1	TGTGCCAGCAGCTTAATCAGGGGGCACATTCAGTACTTC	CASSLIRGHIQYF
TRBV15	NA	TRBJ2-7	NA	TGTGCCACCAGCAGGGACTTCTACTACGAGCAGTACTTC	CATSRDFYYEQYF
TRBV19	once	TRBJ2-2	NA	TGTACCAGTAGTTGGCAGACCGTGAACACCAGGGAGCTGTTTTTT	CTSSWQTVNTRELFF
TRBV6-6	NA	TRBJ2-1	NA	TGTGCCAGCAGCGGGAGCTCCTACAATGAGCAGTTCTTC	CASSGSSYNEQFF